This section outlines one T cell receptor (beta chain) sequence together with its context. Original methodology: Researchers report that nucleated cell counts were estimated from reference gene primer amplification. Profiling relied on immunoSEQ multiplex PCR, and the TCRdb table lists in-frame clones only, not all of them. V, J and clone size were drawn from that table, and D and trimming were deduced from the DNA. Of approximately 170,000 clones listed, 85% to 90% are singletons. This entry comes from a study of blood T cell repertoires in COVID-19. Study overall: Samples came from the United States, Italy and Spain, spanning acute and convalescent COVID-19. In each case, the material was cDNA or gDNA derived from T cells, B-cell-depleted T cells, or PBMCs.

The CDR3 is 17 residues long. Looked up from germline, CDR1 is LGHNT and CDR2 is FRNRAP. V was shortened by 0 bases and J by 9 bases, with 18 bases between the two germline ends. V and J are TRBV12-5 and TRBJ1-6; TRBD1 might be the D (6 bases). The sequenced sample was peripheral blood. This receptor was obtained from a man in his late teens or twenties with active or convalescent COVID-19. Written as DNA, the CDR3 is TGTGCTAGTGGTTTGGTGCTGGTTGGGGCCAGGGGTTCACCCCTCCACTTT. This encodes CASGLVLVGARGSPLHF. The variable domain in full, with the rest retrieved from reference TRBV12-5 and TRBJ1-6, is DARVTQTPRHKVTEMGQEVTMRCQPILGHNTVFWYRQTMMQGLELLAYFRNRAPLDDSGMPKDRFSAEMPDATLATLKIQPSEPRDSAVYFCASGLVLVGARGSPLHFGNGTRLTVT.